The 19 T cell receptor beta chains below were found in one sample sequenced in a study of blood T cell repertoires in COVID-19. Generated by immunoSEQ multiplex PCR, the TCRdb table keeps only in-frame clones and is missing some. The table lists over 200,000 clones, just over 85% of them singletons. Sequencing input: peripheral blood. The receptor set was obtained from a man at least 80 years old with acute or convalescent COVID-19.

The chain recombines TRBV18 with TRBJ1-5; D possibly corresponds to TRBD1 (6 bases). Germline CDR1 reads KGHSH; CDR2 reads LQKENI. The CDR3 consists of 14 residues. Between the trimmed V and J ends, which lost 5 bases and 6 bases, there was a span of 14 bases. Written as DNA, the CDR3 is TGTGCCAGCTCAAATGAACAGGGACGTCAGCCCCAGCATTTT. Protein sequence: CASSNEQGRQPQHF.

The chain recombines TRBV2 with TRBJ2-5; D might be TRBD2 (6 bases). The V and J ends lost 3 bases and 4 bases respectively, with 15 bases between them. The CDR3 runs to 15 residues. Germline lookup yields CDR1 SNHLY and CDR2 FYNNEI. In DNA form, the CDR3 reads TGTGCCAGCAGTGATCGCGGGGCGGGTGGAGAGACCCAGTACTTC. Amino acid sequence: CASSDRGAGGETQYF.

The chain joins TRBV24-1 to TRBJ1-3; no clear D gene. Germline V CDR1 and CDR2: KGHDR, SFDVKD. The CDR3 consists of 12 residues. Trimming removed 5 bases from V and 4 bases from J, with 5 bases in between. The CDR3 coding sequence is TGTGCCACCAGTGCCAGGGGAAACACCATATATTTT. Its translation is CATSARGNTIYF.

The chain couples TRBV7-2 to TRBJ1-2; 7 nucleotides align to TRBD1. With 5 bases clipped from V and 7 bases from J, the junction kept 10 bases outside the gene matches. The CDR3 is 14 residues long. From germline, CDR1 is SGHTA and CDR2 FQGNSA. The CDR3 region is CASSPGTVLGGYTF. The CDR3 bases are TGTGCCAGCAGCCCCGGGACAGTGCTAGGTGGCTACACCTTC. The full variable domain, rest sourced from reference TRBV7-2 and TRBJ1-2, is GAGVSQSPSNKVTEKGKDVELRCDPISGHTALYWYRQSLGQGLEFLIYFQGNSAPDKSGLPSDRFSAERTGGSVSTLTIQRTQQEDSAVYLCASSPGTVLGGYTFGSGTRLTVV.

With regard to this clone: Germline is not matched at one junction end, which may reflect a read error. The rearrangement links TRBV10-3 to TRBJ2-7; tentatively, D is TRBD2 (7 bases). There are 14 residues in the CDR3. The germline CDR1 and CDR2 sequences are ENHRY and SYGVKD. In nucleotides, the CDR3 is TGTGCCATGAGTGGGGGGGGCACCACCTACGAGCAGTACTTC. Protein: CAMSGGGTTYEQYF.

The chain employs TRBV18 and TRBJ1-1, with 7 nucleotides matching TRBD1. The CDR3 runs 12 residues. Germline lookup yields CDR1 KGHSH and CDR2 LQKENI. V shed 5 bases, J shed 9 bases, and the junction held 6 bases outside the gene matches. CDR3 nucleotide sequence: TGTGCCAGCTCAACATCGGGACAGAAAGCTTTCTTT. It encodes CASSTSGQKAFF.

The chain recombines TRBV11-2 with TRBJ2-2, with TRBD1 identical over 7 bases. The germline V gene encodes CDR1 SGHAT and CDR2 FQNNGV. With 4 bases clipped from V and 0 bases from J, the junction kept 5 bases outside the gene matches. The CDR3 contains 16 residues. The CDR3 nucleotides read TGTGCCAGCAGCTCCCTGGGGACAGCGAACACCGGGGAGCTGTTTTTT. It encodes CASSSLGTANTGELFF.

The V gene is TRBV3-1 (or the pseudogene TRBV3-2), the J gene TRBJ2-2; D is unresolved. Between the trimmed V and J ends, which lost 1 base and 2 bases, there was a span of 8 bases. The CDR3 is made up of 15 amino acids. Germline values: CDR1 LGHDT, CDR2 YNNKEL (reference sequence). CDR3 coding DNA: TGTGCCAGCAGCCAAGGCCTAGTAAACACCGGGGAGCTGTTTTTT. This sequence encodes CASSQGLVNTGELFF.

CDR3 residues: CASSQDRGRYDPNYGYTF. The CDR3 region has the DNA TGCGCCAGCAGCCAAGATAGGGGCAGATATGATCCAAACTATGGCTACACCTTC. This chain links TRBV4-3 with TRBJ1-2; tentatively, D is TRBD1 (5 bases). Between the trimmed V and J ends, which lost 0 bases and 2 bases, there was a span of 19 bases. The CDR3 is 18 residues long. CDR1 and CDR2 from the germline V gene are LGHNA and YSLEER.

V gene TRBV18 combines with J gene TRBJ2-1; 7 bases align to TRBD2. Germline V lookup: CDR1 KGHSH, CDR2 LQKENI. The ends lost 0 bases at V and 3 bases at J; junction bases unmatched: 2. The CDR3 totals 15 residues. CDR3 loop: CASSPPWEGYNEQFF. CDR3 DNA sequence: TGTGCCAGCTCACCACCGTGGGAGGGCTACAATGAGCAGTTCTTC.

The chain uses TRBV18 and TRBJ1-4; D remains unclear. This CDR3 comprises 13 residues. Germline lookup yields CDR1 KGHSH and CDR2 LQKENI. V was clipped by 5 bases and J by 8 bases, with 12 bases between them. In DNA, the CDR3 is TGTGCCAGCTCATCCGCGCCGTGGGAAAAACTGTTTTTT. This gives the protein CASSSAPWEKLFF.

In its sample, this clone was seen a few times. The chain links TRBV3-1 (or the pseudogene TRBV3-2) to TRBJ2-1, with TRBD2 matching over 9 bases. V shed 4 bases, J shed 10 bases, and the junction held 14 bases outside the gene matches. The CDR3 length is 16 residues. Germline assignment: CDR1 LGHDT and CDR2 YNNKEL (reference sequence). DNA for the CDR3: TGTGCCAGCAGCCCCCTCGGATCGGGGCGGGGGGGAGAGCAGTTCTTC. This encodes CASSPLGSGRGGEQFF.

The chain recombines TRBV5-1 with TRBJ1-2, with TRBD1 matching 9 bases. This CDR3 spans 14 amino acids. CDR1 is SGHRS and CDR2 is YFSETQ in the germline V gene. V trimming: 4 bases; J trimming: 8 bases; junction bases outside the gene matches: 9. Here the CDR3 reads CASSPFRDRVGYTF. CDR3 sequence (DNA): TGCGCCAGCAGCCCTTTCCGGGACAGGGTGGGCTACACCTTC.

A few counts support this clone. This chain links TRBV19 with TRBJ2-7; D might be TRBD1 (5 bases). Germline CDR1 reads LNHDA; CDR2 reads SQIVND (reference sequence). Between the trimmed V and J ends, which lost 0 bases and 1 base, there was a span of 13 bases. CDR3 length: 16 residues. The CDR3 here is CASSIDASYRSYEQYF. DNA for the CDR3: TGTGCCAGTAGTATAGATGCCTCTTACAGGTCCTACGAGCAGTACTTC. Full variable domain (missing parts from reference TRBV19 and TRBJ2-7): DGGITQSPKYLFRKEGQNVTLSCEQNLNHDAMYWYRQDPGQGLRLIYYSQIVNDFQKGDIAEGYSVSREKKESFPLTVTSAQKNPTAFYLCASSIDASYRSYEQYFGPGTRLTVT.

The V and J genes are TRBV2 and TRBJ1-3; TRBD1 matches 8 bases. Unmatched junction bases numbered 5, after V lost 7 bases and J lost 0 bases. Germline V lookup: CDR1 SNHLY, CDR2 FYNNEI. The CDR3 is 15 residues long. CDR3 in amino acids: CASTLDRASGNTIYF. The DNA of the CDR3 is TGTGCCAGCACTTTGGACAGGGCCTCTGGAAACACCATATATTTT.

The chain links TRBV10-2 to TRBJ2-1; 11 positions agree with TRBD2. V lost 7 bases, J lost 7 bases, and 6 bases stayed unmatched. This CDR3 is built from 14 residues. CDR1 is WSHSY, CDR2 SAAADI, per germline. CDR3 amino acids: CASKELAGVNEQFF. The CDR3 DNA reads TGCGCCAGCAAGGAACTAGCGGGAGTAAATGAGCAGTTCTTC.

The CDR3 loop is CSSGDRDGYTF. In DNA form, the CDR3 reads TGCAGCTCAGGGGACAGGGACGGCTACACCTTC. The genes are TRBV29-1 and TRBJ1-2, with 9 bases aligning to TRBD1. J was trimmed by 8 bases and V by 8 bases; bases with no gene match: 6. Germline CDR1 reads SQVTM; CDR2 reads ANQGSEA. The CDR3 consists of 11 residues.

This clone was seen only once. The chain is built from TRBV18 and TRBJ1-1; D may be TRBD1 (5 bases). V gave up 3 bases and J gave up 4 bases, with 18 bases separating them. The CDR3 consists of 16 residues. CDR1 is KGHSH and CDR2 is LQKENI in the germline V gene. Written as DNA, the CDR3 is TGTGCCAGCTCACCCGCCCAGGGAGGGTCGGCCACTGAAGCTTTCTTT. Translated: CASSPAQGGSATEAFF.

A single count supports this clone. The chain is built from TRBV5-1 and TRBJ2-3; 7 positions agree with TRBD1. CDR1 is SGHRS and CDR2 is YFSETQ in the germline V gene. The CDR3 spans 15 residues. Trimming at V came to 3 bases and at J to 2 bases, leaving 6 bases not matched to a gene. In nucleotides, the CDR3 is TGCGCCAGCAGCTACCGGGACAGCCTCACAGATACGCAGTATTTT. It codes for CASSYRDSLTDTQYF.